Listed here is a single T cell receptor (beta chain). The table lists this clonotype with a few counts. No cognate antigen has been identified for it. No qualities accompany the bases; no much larger clone lies one base away. This sample is part of a study of human T cells and chemical hapten exposure (dated by TCRdb to 2020 to 2022). Notes on the research overall: For sensitization, 2% DPC in acetone was applied to an approximately 2 cm by approximately 2 cm area of upper inner arm skin. Blood for TCR sequencing was provided by twenty-nine alopecia patients at one to four time points (pre-sensitization, 2, 6 and 24 weeks). Patch testing on the upper back used Finn chambers containing 0.01% DPC, with scoring done after 6 days according to International Contact Dermatitis Research Group standards. Throughout the roughly 25-week study period, patients were also given weekly therapeutic DPC doses on the scalp. The patient cohort, mostly female, included alopecia areata with under or over 50% scalp involvement, alopecia totalis and alopecia universalis. Libraries were combined into a pool for sequencing, and differences in TCR yield between samples came mainly from small differences in library volumes within the pool. The study tracked peripheral blood TCR repertoire changes in vivo during primary and secondary sensitization to the hapten diphenylcyclopropenone (DPC) in alopecia patients. Patient blood was sampled pre-sensitization (week 0) and at 2, 6 and about 24 weeks after DPC sensitization.

Study-wide conclusions, independent of this receptor: A positive correlation was found between the number of PT1 expanded TCRs and patch test score, with significance reached at thresholds 8, 16 and 32 but not 4. Repeated subsampling changed both the strength of the expansion versus patch-test correlation and the threshold at which the correlation became significant. Significantly more large CDR3 similarity clusters were formed by expanded TCRs than by pre-sensitization or healthy control sets, consistent with antigen-driven responses. No change with DPC sensitization was found in the number of TCRs above 1 in 1000 frequency, and no evidence of global repertoire structure alterations was found. All patients had alopecia, a presumed autoimmune disease, so their immune response might differ from that of healthy individuals.

Preparation of the library involved RACE. Sequenced using a NextSeq 500. During library preparation, unique molecular identifiers were attached to individual cDNA molecules so that TCRs could be counted in a quantitative, reproducible way. Each blood RNA sample was used to sequence both TCR alpha and TCR beta chains. The paper's data handling went like this. The median number of TCRs per sample was roughly 100,000, ranging from about 20,000 to 750,000. V, J and CDR3 annotation of the TCR reads was performed with the Decombinator software suite. For the PS versus PT1 abundance plots, all samples were subsampled to the same number of TCRs (28,000). Expanded TCRs were defined as absent before sensitization and observed at least eight times at the 2-week time point. In-frame beta chains were kept once TCRdb had trimmed the public reads at Q25 with fastp and called clones with MiXCR. Every entry covers one CDR3 protein and lists the most common genes and DNA from its rows. These V and J calls originate from TCRdb's pipeline instead of the authors' own analysis. The sample includes approximately 84,000 distinct CDR3 sequences, with more than 8.5% observed a single time. The ten top clones hold 2.5% of the sample.

For CDR1 and CDR2, the germline V gene lists SGDLS and YYNGEE. From its cysteine to its phenylalanine, the CDR3 spans 14 amino acids. Of all the DNA, just the CDR3 is kept, 42 bases in frame from base 1. Cut back by 0 bases and 3 bases, the V and J ends lie 6 bases apart. In light of the paper, this sample's time point label describes: patch test 2, 6 weeks after DPC sensitization. Read against the paper, the sample's treatment or condition label means: therapeutic diphenylcyclopropenone sensitization with weekly scalp DPC. At every patch-test visit, the blood draw took place before the patch test was put on. Eligible patients were aged 18 to 70, diagnosed with alopecia, deemed suitable for DPC therapy, and excluded if pregnant. Total RNA was extracted from unfractionated whole blood collected in Tempus Blood RNA tubes.

The sequenced sample was whole blood, obtained in connection with sensitization to the hapten diphenylcyclopropenone (DPC). The receptor comes from a woman in her 30s with alopecia areata. Some clones in this sample may be carry-over from other donors' samples. The chain is encoded by TRBV9 joined to TRBJ1-4; the D gene identity is not certain. The CDR3 has the sequence CASSVAGSNEKLFF. The nucleotide sequence reads TGTGCCAGCAGCGTAGCGGGGTCTAATGAAAAACTGTTTTTT.